The 8 T cell receptor beta chains listed next were all sequenced from one sample in a study of blood T cell repertoires in COVID-19. Using immunoSEQ multiplex PCR, the repertoire was profiled, and TCRdb retains in-frame clones only, with some absent. The sample holds about 310,000 clones; 75% to 90% are singletons and the top ten take approximately 1.9%. Sequencing input: PBMCs or T cells enriched from blood (not recorded which). The receptors stem from a woman under 40 who had been exposed to COVID-19.

Here the CDR3 reads CAWSRGAAETQYF. The CDR3 DNA sequence: TGTGCCTGGAGTCGGGGGGCGGCAGAGACCCAGTACTTC. The chain links TRBV30 to TRBJ2-5; weak D call: TRBD2 (7 bases). Germline V gene data show CDR1 as GTSNPN and CDR2 as SVGIG (reference sequence). Between the trimmed V and J ends, which lost 2 bases and 4 bases, there was a span of 11 bases. CDR3 length: 13 residues.

The rearrangement uses TRBV30 and TRBJ2-6, with no clear D. CDR1 GTSNPN and CDR2 SVGIG come from the germline V gene (reference sequence). The V and J ends lost 0 bases and 0 bases respectively, with 9 bases between them. This CDR3 is built from 16 residues. The CDR3 is CAWSVPPSSGANVLTF. In nucleotides, the CDR3 is TGTGCCTGGAGTGTACCGCCTAGCTCTGGGGCCAACGTCCTGACTTTC.

The V gene is TRBV2, the J gene TRBJ1-6, with D possibly being TRBD1 (5 bases). The CDR3 sequence is 16 residues long. V lost 6 bases, J lost 2 bases, and 14 bases lay in between. Germline V gene data show CDR1 as SNHLY and CDR2 as FYNNEI. The CDR3, as DNA: TGTGCCAGCAGAGCTCAACAGGAGACCTATAATTCACCCCTCCACTTT. It encodes CASRAQQETYNSPLHF. Full variable domain (outside the CDR3, taken from reference TRBV2 and TRBJ1-6): EPEVTQTPSHQVTQMGQEVILRCVPISNHLYFYWYRQILGQKVEFLVSFYNNEISEKSEIFDDQFSVERPDGSNFTLKIRSTKLEDSAMYFCASRAQQETYNSPLHFGNGTRLTVT.

This sequence joins TRBV28 and TRBJ2-5; 8 bases are a match to TRBD1. CDR1 MDHEN and CDR2 SYDVKM come from the germline V gene. The CDR3 extends over 14 amino acids. The trim removed 8 bases at V and 1 base at J, leaving 6 bases unmatched. The CDR3 region is CASSSGQAQETQYF. Here the CDR3 DNA reads TGTGCCAGCTCTTCGGGACAGGCCCAAGAGACCCAGTACTTC.

This clone was counted once. The V and J genes are TRBV4-1 and TRBJ1-2, with 9 positions matching TRBD1. Germline loops: CDR1 MGHRA, CDR2 YSYEKL. The CDR3 is made up of 17 amino acids. V gave up 2 bases and J gave up 5 bases; unmatched junction bases: 12. The CDR3 DNA reads TGCGCCAGCAGCCAAAGTTTGACAGGGGGATCGAAATATGGCTACACCTTC. This gives the protein CASSQSLTGGSKYGYTF.

This rearrangement joins TRBV11-2 to TRBJ1-1; 7 bases match TRBD1. The CDR3 is made up of 14 amino acids. V lost 4 bases and J lost 4; bases outside the gene matches: 6. In germline, CDR1 is SGHAT, CDR2 FQNNGV. The CDR3 here is CASSSTGWGTEAFF. The CDR3 nucleotides read TGTGCCAGCAGCTCGACAGGGTGGGGCACTGAAGCTTTCTTT. The full variable domain, with the rest looked up from reference TRBV11-2 and TRBJ1-1, is EAGVAQSPRYKIIEKRQSVAFWCNPISGHATLYWYQQILGQGPKLLIQFQNNGVVDDSQLPKDRFSAERLKGVDSTLKIQPAKLEDSAVYLCASSSTGWGTEAFFGQGTRLTVV.

This chain joins TRBV29-1 and TRBJ1-2; 8 bases map to TRBD1. CDR1 SQVTM and CDR2 ANQGSEA come from the germline V gene. This CDR3 has 13 amino acids. J gave up 2 bases and V 7 bases, and 6 bases lay outside the gene matches. CDR3 coding DNA: TGCAGCGGGGGGACAGGAAGAAACTATGGCTACACCTTC. It translates to CSGGTGRNYGYTF. Complete variable domain (other parts from reference TRBV29-1 and TRBJ1-2): SAVISQKPSRDICQRGTSLTIQCQVDSQVTMMFWYRQQPGQSLTLIATANQGSEATYESGFVIDKFPISRPNLTFSTLTVSNMSPEDSSIYLCSGGTGRNYGYTFGSGTRLTVV.

V is TRBV3-1 (or the pseudogene TRBV3-2) and J is TRBJ1-5; possibly TRBD1 for D (5 bases). The CDR3 extends over 16 amino acids. In germline, CDR1 is LGHDT, CDR2 YNNKEL (reference sequence). Trimming pared 0 bases from V and 2 bases from J, leaving 11 bases between. The CDR3 DNA follows: TGTGCCAGCAGCCAAGATCCAGGGATAGGCAATCAGCCCCAGCATTTT. Amino acids: CASSQDPGIGNQPQHF.